This T cell receptor (beta chain) was documented in a study of T cells in Graves' hyperthyroidism and ophthalmopathy. The CDR3 consists of 13 residues. V gave up 1 base and J gave up 9 bases; unmatched junction bases: 2. Looked up from germline, CDR1 is SGHTA and CDR2 is FQGNSA. Patients with uncontrolled infections, other autoimmune diseases, pregnancy or lactation were excluded. Orbital computed tomography and thyroid ultrasound, together with serum TRAb and thyroxine and clinical symptoms, were used for diagnoses. Study conclusions and caveats: Classification by a 13 V-J model distinguished ophthalmopathy from stable hyperthyroidism.

The source material, RNA transcripts, was used to amplify TCR beta CDR3 regions. HTBI primers drove first-round RT-PCR of the TCR CDR3. Using its own MiXCR run on the multiplex PCR reads, TCRdb lists one record per CDR3 protein. The sample consists of about 610,000 distinct CDR3 sequences, about a sixth of them appearing once. The sample holds a few counts of this clonotype. As yet, its antigen is unknown. A clone one base away is much larger, so this may be a read error. The TCR sequence derives from a middle-aged woman with Graves' ophthalmopathy. The chain employs TRBV7-2 and TRBJ2-1; 8 bases are a match to TRBD2. Sequencing used blood. The CDR3 region is CASSLGLATEQFF. The CDR3 DNA sequence: TGTGCCAGCAGCTTAGGACTAGCGACTGAGCAGTTCTTC.